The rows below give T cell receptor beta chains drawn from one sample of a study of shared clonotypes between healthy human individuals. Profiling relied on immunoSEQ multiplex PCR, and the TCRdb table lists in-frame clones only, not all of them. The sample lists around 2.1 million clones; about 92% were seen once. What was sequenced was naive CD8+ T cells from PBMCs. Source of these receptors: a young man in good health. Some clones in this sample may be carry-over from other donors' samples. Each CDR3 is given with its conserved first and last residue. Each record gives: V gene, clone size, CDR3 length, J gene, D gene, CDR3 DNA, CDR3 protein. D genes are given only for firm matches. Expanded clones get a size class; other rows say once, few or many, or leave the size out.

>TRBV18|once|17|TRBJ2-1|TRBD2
TGTGCCAGCTCACCACGGGGTAGCGGGAGCTCCTACAATGAGCAGTTCTTC
CASSPRGSGSSYNEQFF
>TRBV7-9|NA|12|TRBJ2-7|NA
TGTGCCAGCAGCTTAAATGGGATCGAGCAGTACTTC
CASSLNGIEQYF
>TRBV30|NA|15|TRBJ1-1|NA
TGTGCCTGGAGTAAGGCGGTTTTGATGAACACTGAAGCTTTCTTT
CAWSKAVLMNTEAFF
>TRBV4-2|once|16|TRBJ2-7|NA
TGTGCCAGCAGCCATGGGACGAATCGGAACACCTACGAGCAGTACTTC
CASSHGTNRNTYEQYF
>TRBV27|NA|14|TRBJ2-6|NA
TGTGCCAGCAGACAGGATCCTGGGGCCAACGTCCTGACTTTC
CASRQDPGANVLTF
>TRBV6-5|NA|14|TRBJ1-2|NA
TGTGCCAGCAGTTACTCTCCACGTAACTATGGCTACACCTTC
CASSYSPRNYGYTF
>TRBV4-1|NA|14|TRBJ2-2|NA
TGCGCCAGCCAGCCCCGGGTTAGCACCGGGGAGCTGTTTTTT
CASQPRVSTGELFF
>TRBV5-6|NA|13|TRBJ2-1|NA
TGTGCCAGCAGCGAGGGTATCTACAATGAGCAGTTCTTC
CASSEGIYNEQFF
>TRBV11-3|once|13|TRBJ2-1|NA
TGTGCCAGCAGCGAACGGACCTTCAGGGAGCAGTTCTTC
CASSERTFREQFF
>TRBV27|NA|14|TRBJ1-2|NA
TGTGCCAGCACTGCCCTGACAGGCAACTATGGCTACACCTTC
CASTALTGNYGYTF
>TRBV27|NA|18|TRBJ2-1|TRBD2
TGTGCCAGCCACCATGGACTAGCGGGAGCCCTCTATGCCAATGAGCAGTTCTTC
CASHHGLAGALYANEQFF
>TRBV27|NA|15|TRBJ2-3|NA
TGTGCCAGCAGTTTAGGTCTCACACTTCCGGATACGCAGTATTTT
CASSLGLTLPDTQYF
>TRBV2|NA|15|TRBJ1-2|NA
TGTGCCAGCAGGGAACCGGGACGGGGGAGGTATGGCTACACCTTC
CASREPGRGRYGYTF
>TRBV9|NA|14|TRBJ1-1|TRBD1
TGTGCCAGCAGCGACCGGGACAGAGGAGATGTGGCTTTCTTT
CASSDRDRGDVAFF
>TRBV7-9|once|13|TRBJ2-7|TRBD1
TGTGCCAGCAGCTTAGCGGACAGGTGGGACCGGTACTTC
CASSLADRWDRYF
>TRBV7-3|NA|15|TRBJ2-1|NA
TGTGCCAGCAGCCCTCGCGGAATGGTGGACAATGAGCAGTTCTTC
CASSPRGMVDNEQFF
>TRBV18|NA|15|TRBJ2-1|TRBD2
TGTGCCAGCTCACCACCGGGACTAGAGGTGGATGAGCAGTTCTTC
CASSPPGLEVDEQFF
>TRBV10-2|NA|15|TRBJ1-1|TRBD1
TGCGCCAGCAGGGTAGACAGGGGGTTCGACACTGAAGCTTTCTTT
CASRVDRGFDTEAFF
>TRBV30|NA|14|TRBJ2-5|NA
TGTGCCTGGGCCTCCGGTGTGGGCCAAGAGACCCAGTACTTC
CAWASGVGQETQYF
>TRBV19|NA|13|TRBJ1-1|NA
TGTGCCAGTATAGATCTCGAGAGCACTGAAGCTTTCTTT
CASIDLESTEAFF
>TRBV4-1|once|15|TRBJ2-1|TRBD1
TGCGCCAGCAGCCAAGAAGGAACAGGGGGTAATGAGCAGTTCTTC
CASSQEGTGGNEQFF
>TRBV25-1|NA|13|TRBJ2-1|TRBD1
TGTGCCAGCATTGGGACAGGGGTCGATGAGCAGTTCTTC
CASIGTGVDEQFF
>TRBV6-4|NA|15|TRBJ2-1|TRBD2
TGTGCCAGCAGTTCCGGGACTAGCGGATACAATGAGCAGTTCTTC
CASSSGTSGYNEQFF
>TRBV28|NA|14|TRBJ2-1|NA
TGTGCCAGCAGTTTACTATTTAGCGGAGAGGAGCAGTTCTTC
CASSLLFSGEEQFF
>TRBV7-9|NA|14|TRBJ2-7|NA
TGTGCCAGCACCGGGGGGGACAGAGAATACGAGCAGTACTTC
CASTGGDREYEQYF
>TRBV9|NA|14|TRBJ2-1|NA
TGTGCCAGCAGCGTAGTAGTAACCTACAATGAGCAGTTCTTC
CASSVVVTYNEQFF
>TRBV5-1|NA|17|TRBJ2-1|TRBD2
TGCGCCAGCAGCTTGGGCGTAGCGGGAGAGGGGGACAATGAGCAGTTCTTC
CASSLGVAGEGDNEQFF
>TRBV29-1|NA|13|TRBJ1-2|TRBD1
TGCAGCGTCGAGGGACAGGGTTTGAATGGCTACACCTTC
CSVEGQGLNGYTF
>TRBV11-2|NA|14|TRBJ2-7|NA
TGTGCCAGCAGCTTGCCGGCTTTTCCGCACGAGCAGTACTTC
CASSLPAFPHEQYF
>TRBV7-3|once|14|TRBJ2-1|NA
TGTGCCAGCAGCTTCGGGGCCCCGTACAATGAGCAGTTCTTC
CASSFGAPYNEQFF
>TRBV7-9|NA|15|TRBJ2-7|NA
TGTGCCAGCAGCCCCCGGGGCCCCGGGATCTACGAGCAGTACTTC
CASSPRGPGIYEQYF
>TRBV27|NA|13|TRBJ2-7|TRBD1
TGTGCCAGCAGTTTCGACAGGGACTACGAGCAGTACTTC
CASSFDRDYEQYF
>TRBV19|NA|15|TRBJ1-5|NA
TGTGCCAGTAGTACCTGGACAGCTAGCAATCAGCCCCAGCATTTT
CASSTWTASNQPQHF
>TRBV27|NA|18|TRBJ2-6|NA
TGTGCCAGCAGTTTATCCACATCGAGCGGGTCTGGGGCCAACGTCCTGACTTTC
CASSLSTSSGSGANVLTF
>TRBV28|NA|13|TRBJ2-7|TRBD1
TGTGCCAGCAGCCTGGGACAGACCTACGAGCAGTACTTC
CASSLGQTYEQYF
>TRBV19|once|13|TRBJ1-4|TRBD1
TGTGCCAGTTGTAGGGGGCGCGGTGAAAAACTGTTTTTT
CASCRGRGEKLFF
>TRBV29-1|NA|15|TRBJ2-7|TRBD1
TGCAGCGTTCAAGACCCGGACAGGGGATTCTACGAGCAGTACTTC
CSVQDPDRGFYEQYF
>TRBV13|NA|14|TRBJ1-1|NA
TGTGCCAGCAGCGCGGGGGGAGTTGACACTGAAGCTTTCTTT
CASSAGGVDTEAFF
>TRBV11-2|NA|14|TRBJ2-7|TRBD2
TGTGCCAGTTCCTACCGTCTAGCGGGAAACGAGCAGTACTTC
CASSYRLAGNEQYF
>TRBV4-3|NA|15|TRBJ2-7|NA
TGCGCCAGCAGGCCAAATACGGGCAGGGGCTACGAGCAGTACTTC
CASRPNTGRGYEQYF
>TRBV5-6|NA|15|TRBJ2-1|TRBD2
TGTGCCAGCAGCTCCCTAGCGGGGTTTTACAATGAGCAGTTCTTC
CASSSLAGFYNEQFF
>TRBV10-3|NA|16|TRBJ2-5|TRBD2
TGTGCCATCAGTGAGTCGAATCTAGCGGGAGCAGAGACCCAGTACTTC
CAISESNLAGAETQYF
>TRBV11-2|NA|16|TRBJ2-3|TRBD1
TGTGCCAGCAGCTTAGTATCAGGGGGATCGACAGATACGCAGTATTTT
CASSLVSGGSTDTQYF
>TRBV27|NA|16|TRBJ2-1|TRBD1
TGTGCCACCAAGGGCCCTAGGGGGCTTGGCGGAGATGAGCAGTTCTTC
CATKGPRGLGGDEQFF